This entry concerns a single T cell receptor beta chain. As yet, its antigen is unknown. The data derive from a study of cytomegalovirus exposure and HLA in healthy donors. Primers: 60 Vbeta forward and 13 Jbeta reverse. As originally analysed: In a later analysis, some 80 million unique TCR beta chains included roughly 11 million shared by two or more donors. Only in-frame clones appear in the TCRdb table, and some are missing; sequencing was by immunoSEQ multiplex PCR. V and J calls and clone size are given by that table; D and trimming were obtained from the DNA. The sample yields about 43,000 clones, roughly 51% seen once. Germline loops: CDR1 SQVTM, CDR2 ANQGSEA. The CDR3 covers 14 residues. Trimming stripped 3 bases from V and 3 bases from J, with 11 bases between. Study-wide results and limits: In an earlier analysis, productive rearrangement rates for most beta V segments clustered near 87% or 30%.

This receptor was identified in a man in his fifties or sixties in good health and CMV-seronegative. The sample was PBMCs. V and J are TRBV29-1 and TRBJ1-4; weak D call: TRBD1 (5 bases). CDR3 sequence (DNA): TGCAGCGTTGAGGTGGCAGGGTCTAATGAAAAACTGTTTTTT. It yields the protein CSVEVAGSNEKLFF.